This paragraph covers one T cell receptor (beta chain) sequence. Germline values: CDR1 SGHRS, CDR2 YFSETQ. This CDR3 region has 15 residues. V lost 2 bases, J lost 1 base, and 12 bases lay in between. Using immunoSEQ multiplex PCR, the repertoire was profiled, and TCRdb retains in-frame clones only, with some absent. The repertoire includes about 140,000 clones, almost 85% of them detected once, and 2.5% to 3% sits in the top ten. This record belongs to a study of blood T cell repertoires in COVID-19. Overall study: The samples span acute and convalescent COVID-19 from the United States, Italy and Spain.

The chain recombines TRBV5-1 with TRBJ1-1; D is undetermined. The clonotype comes from a man over 45 with acute or convalescent COVID-19. Sequenced sample: peripheral blood. CDR3 sequence (DNA): TGCGCCAGCAGCTTCCGATACACAAGGAACACTGAAGCTTTCTTT. Protein: CASSFRYTRNTEAFF.